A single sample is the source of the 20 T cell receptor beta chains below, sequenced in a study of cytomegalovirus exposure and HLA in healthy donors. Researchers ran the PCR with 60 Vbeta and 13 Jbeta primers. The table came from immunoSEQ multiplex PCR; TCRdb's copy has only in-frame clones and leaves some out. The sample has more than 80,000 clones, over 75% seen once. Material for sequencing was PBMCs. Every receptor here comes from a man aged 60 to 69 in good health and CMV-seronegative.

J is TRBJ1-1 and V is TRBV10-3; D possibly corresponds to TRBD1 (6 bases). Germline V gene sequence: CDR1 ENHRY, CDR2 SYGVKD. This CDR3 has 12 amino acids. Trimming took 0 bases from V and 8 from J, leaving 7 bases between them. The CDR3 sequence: CAISESQGEAFF. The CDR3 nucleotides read TGTGCCATCAGTGAGTCGCAGGGGGAAGCTTTCTTT.

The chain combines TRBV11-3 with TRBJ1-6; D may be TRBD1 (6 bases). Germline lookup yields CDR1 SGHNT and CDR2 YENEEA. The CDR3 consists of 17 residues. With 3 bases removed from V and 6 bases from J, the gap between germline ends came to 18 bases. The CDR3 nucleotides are TGTGCCAGCAGCTTCACGAGAAGGACAGCCCGTAATTCACCCCTCCACTTT. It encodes CASSFTRRTARNSPLHF.

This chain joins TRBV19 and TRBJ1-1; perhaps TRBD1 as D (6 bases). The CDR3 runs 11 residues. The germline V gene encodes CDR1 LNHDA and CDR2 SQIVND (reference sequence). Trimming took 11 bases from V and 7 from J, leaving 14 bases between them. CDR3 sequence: CAADGGLEAFF. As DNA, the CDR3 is TGTGCCGCAGACGGGGGGCTTGAAGCTTTCTTT.

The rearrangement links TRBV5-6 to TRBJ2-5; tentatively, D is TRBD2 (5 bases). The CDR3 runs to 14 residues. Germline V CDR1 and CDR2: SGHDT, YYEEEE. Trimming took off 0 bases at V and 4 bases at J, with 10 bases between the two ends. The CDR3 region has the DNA TGTGCCAGCAGCTTGGGACCCCGGGGAGAGACCCAGTACTTC. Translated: CASSLGPRGETQYF.

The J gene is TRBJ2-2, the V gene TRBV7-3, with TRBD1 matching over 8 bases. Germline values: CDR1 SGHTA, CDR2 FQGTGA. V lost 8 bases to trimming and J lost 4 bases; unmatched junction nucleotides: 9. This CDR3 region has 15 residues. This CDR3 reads CASGLTGALTGELFF. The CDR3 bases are TGTGCCAGCGGATTGACAGGGGCACTCACCGGGGAGCTGTTTTTT.

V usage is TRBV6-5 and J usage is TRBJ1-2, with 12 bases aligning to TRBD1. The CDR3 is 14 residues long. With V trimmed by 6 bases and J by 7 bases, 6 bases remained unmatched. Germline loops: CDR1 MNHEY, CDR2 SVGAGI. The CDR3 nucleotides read TGTGCCAGCAGCCAGGGACAGGGGGCGCTTGGCTACACCTTC. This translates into CASSQGQGALGYTF.

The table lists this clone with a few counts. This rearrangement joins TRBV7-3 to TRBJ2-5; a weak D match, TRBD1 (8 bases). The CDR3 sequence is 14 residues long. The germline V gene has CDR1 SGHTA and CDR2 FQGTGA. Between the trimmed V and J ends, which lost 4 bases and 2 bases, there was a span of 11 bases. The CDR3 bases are TGTGCCAGCAGCTCACAGGGGGGGCAAGAGACCCAGTACTTC. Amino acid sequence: CASSSQGGQETQYF.

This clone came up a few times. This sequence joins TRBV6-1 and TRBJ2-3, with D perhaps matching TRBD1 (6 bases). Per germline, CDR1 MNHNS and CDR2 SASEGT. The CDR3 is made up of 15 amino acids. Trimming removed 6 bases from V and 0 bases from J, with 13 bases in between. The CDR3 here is CASSEQGYSTDTQYF. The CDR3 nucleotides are TGTGCCAGCAGCGAACAGGGTTACAGCACAGATACGCAGTATTTT.

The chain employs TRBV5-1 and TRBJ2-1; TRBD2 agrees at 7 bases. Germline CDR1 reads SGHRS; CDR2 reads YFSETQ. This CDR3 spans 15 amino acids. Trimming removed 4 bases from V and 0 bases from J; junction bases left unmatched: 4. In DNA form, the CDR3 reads TGCGCCAGCAGCCGGGACTACAGCTCCTACAATGAGCAGTTCTTC. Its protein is CASSRDYSSYNEQFF.

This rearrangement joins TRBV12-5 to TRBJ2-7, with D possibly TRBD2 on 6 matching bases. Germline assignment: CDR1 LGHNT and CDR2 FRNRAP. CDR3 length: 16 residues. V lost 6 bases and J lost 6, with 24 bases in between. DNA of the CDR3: TGTGCTAGTGGGCCCCGGGAGCAGGCATATAGTGGCGAGCAGTACTTC. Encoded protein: CASGPREQAYSGEQYF.

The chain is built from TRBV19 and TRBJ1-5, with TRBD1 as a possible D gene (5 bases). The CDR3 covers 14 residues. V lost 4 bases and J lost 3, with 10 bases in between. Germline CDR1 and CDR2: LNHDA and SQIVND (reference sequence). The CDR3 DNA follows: TGTGCCAGTAGTACCGGGGGTCTCAATCAGCCCCAGCATTTT. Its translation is CASSTGGLNQPQHF.

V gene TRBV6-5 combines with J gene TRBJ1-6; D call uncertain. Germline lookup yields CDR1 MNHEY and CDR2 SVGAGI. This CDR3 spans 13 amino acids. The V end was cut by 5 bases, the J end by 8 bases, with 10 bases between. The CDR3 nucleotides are TGTGCCAGCAGTAAGAGGAACCATTCACCCCTCCACTTT. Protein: CASSKRNHSPLHF.

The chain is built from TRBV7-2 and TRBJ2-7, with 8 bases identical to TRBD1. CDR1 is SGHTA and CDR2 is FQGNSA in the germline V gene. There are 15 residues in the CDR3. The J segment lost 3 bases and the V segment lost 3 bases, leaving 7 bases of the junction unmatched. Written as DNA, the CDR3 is TGTGCCAGCAGCTTCTTACAGGGGGGCCACTACGAGCAGTACTTC. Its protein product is CASSFLQGGHYEQYF.

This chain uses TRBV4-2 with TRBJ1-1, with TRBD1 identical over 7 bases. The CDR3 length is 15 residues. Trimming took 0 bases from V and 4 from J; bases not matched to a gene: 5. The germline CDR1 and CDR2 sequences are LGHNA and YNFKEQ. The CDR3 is CASSQEGRQGTEAFF. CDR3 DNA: TGTGCCAGCAGCCAAGAGGGAAGACAGGGCACTGAAGCTTTCTTT.

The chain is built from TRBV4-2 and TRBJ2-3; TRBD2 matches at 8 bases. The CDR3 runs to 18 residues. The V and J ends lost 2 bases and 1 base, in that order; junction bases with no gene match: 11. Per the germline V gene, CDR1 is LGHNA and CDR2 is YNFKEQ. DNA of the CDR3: TGTGCCAGCAGCCAAAAAGCCCGGGGGCGGGGGGGCACAGATACGCAGTATTTT. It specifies CASSQKARGRGGTDTQYF.

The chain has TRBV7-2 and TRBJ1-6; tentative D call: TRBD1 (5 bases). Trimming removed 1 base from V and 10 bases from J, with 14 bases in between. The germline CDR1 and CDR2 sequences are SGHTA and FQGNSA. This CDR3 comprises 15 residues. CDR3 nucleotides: TGTGCCAGCAGCTTAGAGGGGAACATTAGATCACCCCTCCACTTT. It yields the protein CASSLEGNIRSPLHF.

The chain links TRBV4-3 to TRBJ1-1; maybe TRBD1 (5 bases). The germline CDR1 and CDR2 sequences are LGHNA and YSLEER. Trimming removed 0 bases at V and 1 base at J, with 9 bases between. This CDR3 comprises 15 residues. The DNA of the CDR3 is TGCGCCAGCAGCCAAGATGGGGCCGGGAACACTGAAGCTTTCTTT. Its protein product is CASSQDGAGNTEAFF.

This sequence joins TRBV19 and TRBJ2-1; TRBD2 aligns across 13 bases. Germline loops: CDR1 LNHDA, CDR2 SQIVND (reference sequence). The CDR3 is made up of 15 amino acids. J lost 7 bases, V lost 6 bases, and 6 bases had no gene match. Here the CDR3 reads CASSLGLAGSNEQFF. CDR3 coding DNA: TGTGCCAGTAGCCTGGGACTAGCGGGGTCAAATGAGCAGTTCTTC.

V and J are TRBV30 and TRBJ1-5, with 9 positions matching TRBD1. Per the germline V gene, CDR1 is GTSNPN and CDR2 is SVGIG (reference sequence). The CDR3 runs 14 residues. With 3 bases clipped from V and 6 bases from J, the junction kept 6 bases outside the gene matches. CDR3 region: CAWRGQGLGQPQHF. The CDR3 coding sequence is TGTGCCTGGAGGGGACAGGGTCTGGGTCAGCCCCAGCATTTT.

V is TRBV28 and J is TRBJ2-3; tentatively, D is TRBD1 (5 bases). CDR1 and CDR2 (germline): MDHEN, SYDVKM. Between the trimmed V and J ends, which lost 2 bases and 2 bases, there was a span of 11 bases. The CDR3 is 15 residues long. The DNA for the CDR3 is TGTGCCAGCAGTTTAAACACGGACAACACAGATACGCAGTATTTT. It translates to CASSLNTDNTDTQYF.